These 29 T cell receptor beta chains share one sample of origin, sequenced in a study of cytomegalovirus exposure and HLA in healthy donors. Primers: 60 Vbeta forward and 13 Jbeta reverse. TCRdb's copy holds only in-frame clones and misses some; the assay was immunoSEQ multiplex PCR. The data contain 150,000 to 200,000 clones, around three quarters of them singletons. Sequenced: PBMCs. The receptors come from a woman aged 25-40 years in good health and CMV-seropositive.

The CDR3 is CASSITGNTEAFF. The DNA for the CDR3 is TGTGCCAGTAGTATAACGGGTAACACTGAAGCTTTCTTT. The J gene is TRBJ1-1, the V gene TRBV19, with unresolved D. The germline CDR1 and CDR2 sequences are LNHDA and SQIVND (reference sequence). The CDR3 is made up of 13 amino acids. Trimming stripped 2 bases from V and 2 bases from J, with 6 bases between.

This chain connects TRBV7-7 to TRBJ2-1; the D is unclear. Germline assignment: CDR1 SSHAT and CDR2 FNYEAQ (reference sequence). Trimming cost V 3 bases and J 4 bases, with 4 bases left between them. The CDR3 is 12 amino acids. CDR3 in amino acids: CASSLLYNEQFF. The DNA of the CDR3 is TGTGCCAGCAGCTTGTTATACAATGAGCAGTTCTTC.

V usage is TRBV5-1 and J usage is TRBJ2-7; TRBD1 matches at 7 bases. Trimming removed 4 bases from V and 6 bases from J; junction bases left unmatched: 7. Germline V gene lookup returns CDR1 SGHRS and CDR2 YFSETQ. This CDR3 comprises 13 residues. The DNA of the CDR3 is TGCGCCAGCAGCCCGGGACAGCAAGGCGAGCAGTACTTC. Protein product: CASSPGQQGEQYF.

CDR3 nucleotides: TGTGCCATCAGCCCGATCGGGCGGGAGGGCCTATATACGCAGTATTTT. Translated, it gives CAISPIGREGLYTQYF. The chain is built from TRBV10-3 and TRBJ2-3, with 9 positions matching TRBD2. The CDR3 totals 16 residues. Germline assignment: CDR1 ENHRY and CDR2 SYGVKD. With V trimmed by 6 bases and J by 7 bases, 14 bases remained unmatched.

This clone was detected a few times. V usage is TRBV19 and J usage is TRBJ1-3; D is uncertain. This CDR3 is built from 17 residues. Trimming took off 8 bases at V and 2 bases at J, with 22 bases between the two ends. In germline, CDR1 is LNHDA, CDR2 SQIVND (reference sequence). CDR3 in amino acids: CASREGKSGAAGNTIYF. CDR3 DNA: TGTGCCAGTCGGGAAGGGAAGAGCGGCGCGGCTGGAAACACCATATATTTT.

This CDR3 is CASRRTGGSGANVLTF. CDR3 bases: TGCGCCAGCAGAAGGACAGGGGGCTCTGGGGCCAACGTCCTGACTTTC. The rearrangement joins TRBV5-1 to TRBJ2-6; 10 bases agree with TRBD1. With 5 bases clipped from V and 0 bases from J, the junction kept 2 bases outside the gene matches. This CDR3 region has 16 residues. Germline V lookup: CDR1 SGHRS, CDR2 YFSETQ.

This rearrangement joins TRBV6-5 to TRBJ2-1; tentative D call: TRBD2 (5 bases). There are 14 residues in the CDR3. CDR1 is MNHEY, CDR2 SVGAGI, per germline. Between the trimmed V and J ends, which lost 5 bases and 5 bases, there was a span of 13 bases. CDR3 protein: CASSTIAGNNEQFF. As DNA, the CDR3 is TGTGCCAGCAGTACCATTGCCGGGAACAATGAGCAGTTCTTC.

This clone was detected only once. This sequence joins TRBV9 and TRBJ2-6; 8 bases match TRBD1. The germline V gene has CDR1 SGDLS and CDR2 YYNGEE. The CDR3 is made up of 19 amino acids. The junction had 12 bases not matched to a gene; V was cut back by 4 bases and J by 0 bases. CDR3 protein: CASSPSLGQDFSGANVLTF. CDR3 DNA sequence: TGTGCCAGCAGCCCCTCCCTGGGACAGGATTTCTCTGGGGCCAACGTCCTGACTTTC.

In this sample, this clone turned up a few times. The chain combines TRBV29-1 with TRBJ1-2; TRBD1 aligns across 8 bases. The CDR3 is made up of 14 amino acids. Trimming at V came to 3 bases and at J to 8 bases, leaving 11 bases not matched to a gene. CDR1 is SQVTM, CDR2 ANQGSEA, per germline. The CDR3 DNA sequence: TGCAGCGTTGAGCGGGACAGGACCTTCTACGGCTACACCTTC. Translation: CSVERDRTFYGYTF. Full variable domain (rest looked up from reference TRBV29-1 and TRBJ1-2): SAVISQKPSRDICQRGTSLTIQCQVDSQVTMMFWYRQQPGQSLTLIATANQGSEATYESGFVIDKFPISRPNLTFSTLTVSNMSPEDSSIYLCSVERDRTFYGYTFGSGTRLTVV.

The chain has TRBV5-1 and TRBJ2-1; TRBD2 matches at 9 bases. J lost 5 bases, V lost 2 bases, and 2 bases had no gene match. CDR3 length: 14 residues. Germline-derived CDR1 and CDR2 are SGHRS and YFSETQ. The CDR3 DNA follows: TGCGCCAGCAGCTTCCTAGCGGGGAACAATGAGCAGTTCTTC. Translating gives CASSFLAGNNEQFF.

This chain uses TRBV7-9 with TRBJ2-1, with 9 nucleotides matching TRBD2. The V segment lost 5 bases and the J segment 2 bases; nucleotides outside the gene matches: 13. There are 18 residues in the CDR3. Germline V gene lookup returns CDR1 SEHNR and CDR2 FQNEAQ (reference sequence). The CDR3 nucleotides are TGTGCCAGCAGCGCGACTAGCGGTGATGGTCCCCCCTACAATGAGCAGTTCTTC. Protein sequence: CASSATSGDGPPYNEQFF.

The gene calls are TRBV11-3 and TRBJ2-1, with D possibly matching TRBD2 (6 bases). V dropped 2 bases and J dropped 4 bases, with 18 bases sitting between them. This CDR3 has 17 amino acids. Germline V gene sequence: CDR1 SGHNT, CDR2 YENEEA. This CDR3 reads CASSLFSGGTRYNEQFF. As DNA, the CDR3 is TGTGCCAGCAGCTTATTTTCGGGCGGGACTCGATACAATGAGCAGTTCTTC. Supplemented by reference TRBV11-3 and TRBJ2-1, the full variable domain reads EAGVVQSPRYKIIEKKQPVAFWCNPISGHNTLYWYLQNLGQGPELLIRYENEEAVDDSQLPKDRFSAERLKGVDSTLKIQPAELGDSAVYLCASSLFSGGTRYNEQFFGPGTRLTVL.

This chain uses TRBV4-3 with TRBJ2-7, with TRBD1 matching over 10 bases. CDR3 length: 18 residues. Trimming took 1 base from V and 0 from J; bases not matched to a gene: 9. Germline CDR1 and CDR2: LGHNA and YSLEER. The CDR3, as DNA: TGCGCCAGCAGCCAAGGGACAGGGGGATTAACCAGCTCCTACGAGCAGTACTTC. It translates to CASSQGTGGLTSSYEQYF.

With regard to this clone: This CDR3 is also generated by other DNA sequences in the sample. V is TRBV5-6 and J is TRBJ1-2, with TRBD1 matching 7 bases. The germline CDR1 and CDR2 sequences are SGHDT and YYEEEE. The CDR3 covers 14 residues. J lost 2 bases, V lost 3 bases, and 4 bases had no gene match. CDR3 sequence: CASSWGQRNYGYTF. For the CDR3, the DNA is TGTGCCAGCAGCTGGGGACAGAGAAACTATGGCTACACCTTC. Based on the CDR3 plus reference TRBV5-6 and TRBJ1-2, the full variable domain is DAGVTQSPTHLIKTRGQQVTLRCSPKSGHDTVSWYQQALGQGPQFIFQYYEEEERQRGNFPDRFSGHQFPNYSSELNVNALLLGDSALYLCASSWGQRNYGYTFGSGTRLTVV.

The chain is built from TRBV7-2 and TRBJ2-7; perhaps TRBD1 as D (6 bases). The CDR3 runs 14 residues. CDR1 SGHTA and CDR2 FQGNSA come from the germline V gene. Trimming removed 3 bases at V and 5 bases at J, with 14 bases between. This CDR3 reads CASSLGDRLHEQYF. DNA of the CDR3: TGTGCCAGCAGCTTGGGAGACAGGCTGCACGAGCAGTACTTC.

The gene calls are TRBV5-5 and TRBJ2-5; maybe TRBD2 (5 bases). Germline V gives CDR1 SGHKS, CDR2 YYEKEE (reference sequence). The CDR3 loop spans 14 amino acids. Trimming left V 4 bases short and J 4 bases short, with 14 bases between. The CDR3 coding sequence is TGTGCCAGCAGCCTCCTGGGGAGAGGAGAGACCCAGTACTTC. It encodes CASSLLGRGETQYF.

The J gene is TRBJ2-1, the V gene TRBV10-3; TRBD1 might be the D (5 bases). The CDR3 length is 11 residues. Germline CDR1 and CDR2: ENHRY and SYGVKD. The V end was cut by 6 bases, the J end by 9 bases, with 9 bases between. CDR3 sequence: CAIRAQGEQFF. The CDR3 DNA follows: TGTGCCATCAGGGCTCAGGGTGAGCAGTTCTTC.

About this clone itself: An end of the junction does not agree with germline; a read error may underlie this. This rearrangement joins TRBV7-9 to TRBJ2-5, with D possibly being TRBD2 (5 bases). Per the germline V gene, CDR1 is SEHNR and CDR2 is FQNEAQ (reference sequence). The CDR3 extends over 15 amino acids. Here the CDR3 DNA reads TGTTCCAGCAGCCTGACGGGAACTCCAGAAGAGACCCAGTACTTC. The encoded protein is CSSSLTGTPEETQYF.

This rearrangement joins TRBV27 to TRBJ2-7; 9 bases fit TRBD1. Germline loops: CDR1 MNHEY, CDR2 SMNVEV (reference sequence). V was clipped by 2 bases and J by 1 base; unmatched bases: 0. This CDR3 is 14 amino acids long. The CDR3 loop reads CASSLGTGSYEQYF. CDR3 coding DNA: TGTGCCAGCAGTTTAGGGACAGGGTCCTACGAGCAGTACTTC.

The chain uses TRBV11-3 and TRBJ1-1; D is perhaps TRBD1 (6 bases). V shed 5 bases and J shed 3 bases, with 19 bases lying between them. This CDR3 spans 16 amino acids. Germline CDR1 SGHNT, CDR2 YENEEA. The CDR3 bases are TGTGCCAGCAGCCCGGGACAAGGCCCAGGGGACACTGAAGCTTTCTTT. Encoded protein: CASSPGQGPGDTEAFF.

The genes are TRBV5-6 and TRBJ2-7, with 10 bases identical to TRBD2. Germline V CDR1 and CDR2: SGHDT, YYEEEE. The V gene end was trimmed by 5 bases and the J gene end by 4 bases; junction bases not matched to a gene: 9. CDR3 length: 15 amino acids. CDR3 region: CASSLLLAGFYEQYF. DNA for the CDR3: TGTGCCAGCAGTCTTTTACTAGCGGGGTTTTACGAGCAGTACTTC.

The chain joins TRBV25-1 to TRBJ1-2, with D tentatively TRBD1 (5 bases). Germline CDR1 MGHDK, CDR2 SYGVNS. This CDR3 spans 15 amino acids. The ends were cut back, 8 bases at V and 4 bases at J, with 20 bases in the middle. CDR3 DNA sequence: TGTGCCAGCCAGTCACCAGGACACCAGATCTATGGCTACACCTTC. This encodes CASQSPGHQIYGYTF.

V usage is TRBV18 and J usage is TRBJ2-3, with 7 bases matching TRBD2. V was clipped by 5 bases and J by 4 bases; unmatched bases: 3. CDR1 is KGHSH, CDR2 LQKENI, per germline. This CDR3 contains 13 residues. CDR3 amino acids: CASSGTSADTQYF. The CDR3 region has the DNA TGTGCCAGCTCAGGAACTAGCGCAGATACGCAGTATTTT.

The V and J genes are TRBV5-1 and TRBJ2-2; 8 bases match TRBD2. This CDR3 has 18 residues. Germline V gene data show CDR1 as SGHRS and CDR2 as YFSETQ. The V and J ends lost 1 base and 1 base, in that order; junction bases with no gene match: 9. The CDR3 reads CASSLRSGGFMNTGELFF. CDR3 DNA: TGCGCCAGCAGCTTGCGCAGCGGGGGATTCATGAACACCGGGGAGCTGTTTTTT.

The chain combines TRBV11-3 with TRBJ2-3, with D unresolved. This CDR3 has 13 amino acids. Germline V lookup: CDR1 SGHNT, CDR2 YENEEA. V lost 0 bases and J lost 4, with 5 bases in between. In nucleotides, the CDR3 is TGTGCCAGCAGCTTAGATCCAGCAGATACGCAGTATTTT. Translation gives CASSLDPADTQYF.

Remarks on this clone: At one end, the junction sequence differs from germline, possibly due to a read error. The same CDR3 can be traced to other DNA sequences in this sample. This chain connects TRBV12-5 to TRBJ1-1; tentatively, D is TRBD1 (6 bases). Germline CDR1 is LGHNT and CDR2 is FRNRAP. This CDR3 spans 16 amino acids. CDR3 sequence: CASGLRAGEMNTEAFF. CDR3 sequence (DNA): TGTGCTAGTGGTTTGAGGGCAGGGGAAATGAACACTGAAGCCTTCTTT.

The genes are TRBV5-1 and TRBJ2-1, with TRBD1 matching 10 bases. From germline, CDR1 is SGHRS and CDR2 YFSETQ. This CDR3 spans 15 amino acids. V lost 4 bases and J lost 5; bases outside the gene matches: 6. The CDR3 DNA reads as TGCGCCAGCAGCGATGGGACAGGGGCTCACAATGAGCAGTTCTTC. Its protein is CASSDGTGAHNEQFF.

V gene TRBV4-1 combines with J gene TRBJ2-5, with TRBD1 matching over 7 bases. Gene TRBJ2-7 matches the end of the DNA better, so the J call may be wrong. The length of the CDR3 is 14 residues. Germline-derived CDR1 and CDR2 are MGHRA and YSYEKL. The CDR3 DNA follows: TGCGCCAGCAGCCAAGATATGGGGACAGACGAGCAGTACTTC. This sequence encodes CASSQDMGTDEQYF.

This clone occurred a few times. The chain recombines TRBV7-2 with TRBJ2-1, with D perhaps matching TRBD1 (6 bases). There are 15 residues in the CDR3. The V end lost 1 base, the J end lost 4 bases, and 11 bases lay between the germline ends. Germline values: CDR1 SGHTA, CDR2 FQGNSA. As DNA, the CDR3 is TGTGCCAGCAGCTTAGAAAGCCAGGGGTACAATGAGCAGTTCTTC. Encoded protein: CASSLESQGYNEQFF. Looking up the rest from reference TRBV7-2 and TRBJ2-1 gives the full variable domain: GAGVSQSPSNKVTEKGKDVELRCDPISGHTALYWYRQSLGQGLEFLIYFQGNSAPDKSGLPSDRFSAERTGGSVSTLTIQRTQQEDSAVYLCASSLESQGYNEQFFGPGTRLTVL.